This record covers a single T cell receptor beta chain. Antigen unknown. These data originate in a study of regulatory and conventional T cells in RAG deficiency. Overall study findings and caveats: Omenn CD25-high CD127-low cells may be activated cells, not true Tregs. Patient subsets had shorter CDR3s; Omenn Treg-Tconv overlap exceeded 75%. Treg unique TCR beta sequences were 90 to 100-fold fewer in Omenn syndrome and CID/AS patients than controls. Shannon entropy was markedly lower and Simpson indices higher in RAG-deficient patients than control T-cell subsets.

CDR3 size: 11 residues. Germline V CDR1 and CDR2: SGDLS, YYNGEE. Trimming cost V 4 bases and J 4 bases, with 5 bases left between them. The sorted conventional CD4+ T cells were CD25-low and CD127-high, with genomic DNA sequenced. Generated by immunoSEQ multiplex PCR, the TCRdb table keeps only in-frame clones and is missing some. The profile covers fewer than 40,000 clones, with 70% to 80% appearing a single time and 3.4% taken by the ten largest. A further study also used this sample, focusing on regulatory T cells. That work contributes: Amplification used 52 TRBV primers and 13 TRBJ primers.

This chain joins TRBV9 and TRBJ1-1; D is uncertain. The source material was CD4+ effector T cells sorted from blood. The TCR originated in a human donor in good health. The CDR3 DNA sequence: TGTGCCAGCAGCCCTTTCACTGAAGCTTTCTTT. Protein product: CASSPFTEAFF. Combining the CDR3 with reference TRBV9 and TRBJ1-1 gives the whole variable domain DSGVTQTPKHLITATGQRVTLRCSPRSGDLSVYWYQQSLDQGLQFLIQYYNGEERAKGNILERFSAQQFPDLHSELNLSSLELGDSALYFCASSPFTEAFFGQGTRLTVV.